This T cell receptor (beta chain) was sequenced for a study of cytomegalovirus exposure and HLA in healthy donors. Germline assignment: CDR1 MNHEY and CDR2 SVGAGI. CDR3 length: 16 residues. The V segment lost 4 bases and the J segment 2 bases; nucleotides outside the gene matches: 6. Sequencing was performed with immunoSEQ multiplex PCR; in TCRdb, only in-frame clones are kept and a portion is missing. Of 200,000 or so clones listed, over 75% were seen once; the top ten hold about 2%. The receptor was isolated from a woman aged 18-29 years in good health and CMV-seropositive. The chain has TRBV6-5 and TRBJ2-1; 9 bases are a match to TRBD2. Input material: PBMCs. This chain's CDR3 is CASSSTSGRAYNEQFF. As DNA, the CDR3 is TGTGCCAGCAGTTCGACTAGCGGCCGGGCCTACAATGAGCAGTTCTTC.